Presented here are 11 T cell receptor beta chains from one specimen sequenced in a study of CD8 T cells in ankylosing spondylitis. TCRdb re-analysed the 5' RACE reads in MiXCR, keeping a single row per CDR3 protein. The table lists around 30,000 distinct CDR3 sequences, over 12% of them singletons, with 35% to 45% in the top ten. What was sequenced was blood. The receptors shown here come from a male donor with ankylosing spondylitis or in good health (not recorded which).

In this sample, this clonotype turned up a few times. The J gene is TRBJ2-4, the V gene TRBV6-5, with D possibly matching TRBD2 (5 bases). The CDR3 spans 16 residues. V lost 2 bases and J lost 0, with 11 bases in between. Germline CDR1 reads MNHEY; CDR2 reads SVGAGI. The CDR3 region is CASSYGRGIAKNIQYF. The CDR3 DNA follows: TGTGCCAGCAGTTACGGCCGGGGAATAGCCAAAAACATTCAGTACTTC.

This clonotype was detected many times. The chain couples TRBV12-3 or TRBV12-4 to TRBJ2-2; no firm D call. The CDR3 is made up of 15 amino acids. V was trimmed by 5 bases and J by 7 bases, leaving 17 bases between them. This CDR3 is CASSPTTSLGGELFF. CDR3 coding DNA: TGTGCCAGCAGTCCAACGACCAGCTTGGGCGGGGAGCTGTTTTTT.

This clonotype was counted a few times. V is TRBV7-2 and J is TRBJ2-1; 7 bases agree with TRBD1. With 7 bases clipped from V and 7 bases from J, the junction kept 16 bases outside the gene matches. CDR1 is SGHTA and CDR2 is FQGNSA in the germline V gene. The CDR3 contains 16 residues. In DNA form, the CDR3 reads TGTGCCAGCACCCTGGGTAGGGGGCAAGGTAGAAATGAGCAGTTCTTC. Encoded protein: CASTLGRGQGRNEQFF.

The chain employs TRBV29-1 and TRBJ2-1; the D is unclear. The V end lost 2 bases, the J end lost 0 bases, and 8 bases lay between the germline ends. In germline, CDR1 is SQVTM, CDR2 ANQGSEA. The CDR3 consists of 14 residues. The CDR3 DNA reads as TGCAGCGTTGAACCCAGGAGCTCCTACAATGAGCAGTTCTTC. Its protein is CSVEPRSSYNEQFF.

This chain joins TRBV20-1 and TRBJ2-3; TRBD1 matches at 7 bases. The ends lost 0 bases at V and 0 bases at J; junction bases unmatched: 6. This CDR3 comprises 16 residues. The V gene's germline CDR1 is DFQATT and CDR2 SNEGSKA (reference sequence). CDR3 DNA sequence: TGCAGTGCTAGAGAGGTCGGACAGGCAAGCACAGATACGCAGTATTTT. Amino acids: CSAREVGQASTDTQYF.

The V gene is TRBV29-1, the J gene TRBJ2-1; D possibly corresponds to TRBD2 (5 bases). CDR3 length: 13 amino acids. Germline V gives CDR1 SQVTM, CDR2 ANQGSEA. V was shortened by 4 bases and J by 9 bases, with 16 bases between the two germline ends. The chain's CDR3 is CSVAASLTTEQFF. In nucleotides, the CDR3 is TGCAGCGTTGCTGCTAGCCTGACAACTGAGCAGTTCTTC.

This clonotype was seen more than once but under ten times. The chain has TRBV4-3 and TRBJ2-2, with D possibly TRBD1 on 5 matching bases. Between the trimmed V and J ends, which lost 0 bases and 4 bases, there was a span of 15 bases. The germline V gene has CDR1 LGHNA and CDR2 YSLEER. The CDR3 length is 17 residues. CDR3 in amino acids: CASSQDLWGRGTGELFF. Here the CDR3 DNA reads TGCGCCAGCAGCCAAGATCTATGGGGAAGGGGCACCGGGGAGCTGTTTTTT.

The chain joins TRBV20-1 to TRBJ2-3; 12 bases are a match to TRBD2. The V segment lost 3 bases and the J segment 2 bases; nucleotides outside the gene matches: 6. There are 16 residues in the CDR3. Per germline, CDR1 DFQATT and CDR2 SNEGSKA (reference sequence). The CDR3 DNA is TGCAGTGCTAGTTCGACTAGCGGGGGTGTCACAGATACGCAGTATTTT. It is translated as CSASSTSGGVTDTQYF.

J is TRBJ2-3 and V is TRBV28; D remains unclear. Germline lookup yields CDR1 MDHEN and CDR2 SYDVKM. This CDR3 has 15 residues. The germline V and J ends were trimmed by 5 bases and 3 bases, with 15 bases remaining between them. The CDR3 protein is CASSPGPRLTDTQYF. The CDR3 nucleotides are TGTGCCAGCAGTCCCGGGCCGAGGTTGACAGATACGCAGTATTTT.

This clonotype turned up a few times. V is TRBV7-9 and J is TRBJ2-3, with D unresolved. The germline CDR1 and CDR2 sequences are SEHNR and FQNEAQ (reference sequence). The CDR3 runs 17 residues. The ends were cut back, 3 bases at V and 0 bases at J, with 16 bases in the middle. In nucleotides, the CDR3 is TGTGCCAGCAGCTTGCCCCAAGGCAGCCACAGCACAGATACGCAGTATTTT. This translates into CASSLPQGSHSTDTQYF.

This clonotype was observed a few times. V gene TRBV4-1 combines with J gene TRBJ2-4; tentative D call: TRBD1 (6 bases). Looked up from germline, CDR1 is MGHRA and CDR2 is YSYEKL. The length of the CDR3 is 16 residues. V lost 0 bases and J 2 bases, leaving 11 bases between the germline ends. The CDR3 here is CASSQDSQGTKNIQYF. CDR3 in DNA: TGCGCCAGCAGCCAAGATTCACAGGGCACCAAAAACATTCAGTACTTC.